Listed below are T cell receptor beta chains from one sample, sequenced in a study of post-analysis software for immune sequencing data. Each CDR3 protein is one row after TCRdb ran MiXCR on the PCR reads. The table shows hundreds of thousands of distinct CDR3 sequences, with roughly 29% occurring only once. Sequencing input: blood. The receptors here all came from a girl aged 5 to 17 with multiple sclerosis. Each CDR3 is given with its conserved first and last residue. Fields, in order: D gene, clone size, V gene, J gene, CDR3 DNA, CDR3 protein. The D gene is left open where the match is weak. Some rows have no size entry. The others give once, few or many, or a class for an expanded clone.

>-|-|TRBV29-1|TRBJ2-2
TGCAGCGTTGAAGTTTCGCGGGGGCAGTACACCGGGGAGCTGTTTTTT
CSVEVSRGQYTGELFF
>TRBD1|-|TRBV4-3|TRBJ2-5
TGCGCCAGCAGCCAGGGTTACAGGGGGCAGGAGACCCAGTACTTC
CASSQGYRGQETQYF
>TRBD2|-|TRBV7-9|TRBJ2-1
TGTGCCAGCGGCTTATCGGCTAGCGGAGCCTACAATGAGCAGTTCTTC
CASGLSASGAYNEQFF
>-|-|TRBV9|TRBJ1-2
TGTGCCAGCAGCGTAGCTATGATGGGGGTCTATGGCTACACCTTC
CASSVAMMGVYGYTF
>-|-|TRBV20-1|TRBJ2-7
TGCAGTGCTAGTAGAGGAGCCTCCTCCTACGAGCAGTACTTC
CSASRGASSYEQYF
>-|-|TRBV20-1|TRBJ2-3
TGCAGTGCTAGGGGGGGACCCCAGGGAAGTACGCAGTATTTT
CSARGGPQGSTQYF
>-|-|TRBV20-1|TRBJ1-5
TGCAGTGCTAGAGATAGGGTCAGGGGCGGCAATCAGCCCCAGCATTTT
CSARDRVRGGNQPQHF
>-|-|TRBV20-1|TRBJ1-2
TGCAGTGCGGCTGAGGCGCGTAACTATGGCTACACCTTC
CSAAEARNYGYTF
>TRBD2|-|TRBV4-1|TRBJ2-1
TGCGCCAGCAGCCAAGATGGGGCGGGAGTCAATGAGCAGTTCTTC
CASSQDGAGVNEQFF
>-|-|TRBV6-6|TRBJ2-1
TGTGCCAGCAGTTACAGGGCTCCTCAAAGCTCCTACAATGAGCAGTTCTTC
CASSYRAPQSSYNEQFF
>-|-|TRBV28|TRBJ2-4
TGTGCCAGCACCAGGGACCCTGAGGGGGAGCAGTACTTC
CASTRDPEGEQYF
>-|-|TRBV12-3/TRBV12-4|TRBJ2-4
TGTGCCAGCCGGGCAGGGAAGTACTTC
CASRAGKYF
>TRBD1|-|TRBV19|TRBJ1-4
TGTGCCAGCCGGGACAGGGGTGCCGCGGGGAATGAAAAACTGTTTTTT
CASRDRGAAGNEKLFF
>TRBD2|many|TRBV29-1|TRBJ2-1
TGCAGCGTTGAGGGGGGACTAGCGACGGGTTCGGAGCAGTTCTTC
CSVEGGLATGSEQFF
>TRBD2|many|TRBV6-1|TRBJ2-3
TGTGCCAGCAGTGAAGTCGGGCTAGCGGGGCAAGGATCGCAGTATTTT
CASSEVGLAGQGSQYF
>-|-|TRBV20-1|TRBJ1-1
TGCAGTGCTAGGGGGGAATACGGGGACACTGAAGCTTTCTTT
CSARGEYGDTEAFF
>TRBD2|few|TRBV20-1|TRBJ2-1
TGCAGTGCTAGCTCGACCAGACGGGGGGTTGAGCAGTTCTTC
CSASSTRRGVEQFF
>TRBD2|-|TRBV28|TRBJ2-7
TGTGCCAGCAGTTTCCCGTTAGCGGGAGGGCCCTACGAGCAGTACTTC
CASSFPLAGGPYEQYF
>TRBD2|-|TRBV20-1|TRBJ2-7
TGCAGTGCCAAAACAGGACTAGCGGGAGGGCCCTCCTACGAGCAGTACTTC
CSAKTGLAGGPSYEQYF
>TRBD1|few|TRBV28|TRBJ1-1
TGTGCCAGCAGTTTACCAGGGGGCCCGAACACTGAAGCTTTCTTT
CASSLPGGPNTEAFF
>TRBD1|-|TRBV5-1|TRBJ2-5
TGCGCCAGCAGCTTGGCCGTAGGACAGGGCGTGGAGACCCAGTACTTC
CASSLAVGQGVETQYF
>TRBD2|-|TRBV9|TRBJ2-3
TGTGCCAGCAGCGTAGGTCCTAGCGGGAACTCAGATACGCAGTATTTT
CASSVGPSGNSDTQYF
>TRBD2|-|TRBV13|TRBJ2-1
TGTGCCAGCAGCTCTTCTCAGGGACTAGATGAGCAGTTCTTC
CASSSSQGLDEQFF
>-|-|TRBV24-1|TRBJ1-2
TGTGCCACCAGTGATCCGGCAGAATCGAACTATGGCTACACCTTC
CATSDPAESNYGYTF
>-|-|TRBV29-1|TRBJ2-5
TGCAGCGTTGAAAATAGAGGGCAGCTTGGGACCCAGTACTTC
CSVENRGQLGTQYF
>TRBD1|-|TRBV29-1|TRBJ2-5
TGCAGCGTTGAAGAGGGACAGGGTAGGGCCCAGTACTTC
CSVEEGQGRAQYF
>-|-|TRBV29-1|TRBJ2-6
TGCAGCGTTGGTTCGCTGGCTGGGGCCAACGTCCTGACTTTC
CSVGSLAGANVLTF
>TRBD2|few|TRBV20-1|TRBJ2-1
TGCAGTGCTAGATACCAAGCGGGGAATGAGCAGTTCTTC
CSARYQAGNEQFF
>-|-|TRBV5-1|TRBJ2-2
TGCGCCAGCAGCCAACCGACGGGTAACACCGGGGAGCTGTTTTTT
CASSQPTGNTGELFF
>TRBD2|few|TRBV20-1|TRBJ2-3
TGCAGTGCTAGCTTGCGGGAGGAGGCAGATACGCAGTATTTT
CSASLREEADTQYF
>-|-|TRBV12-3/TRBV12-4|TRBJ1-2
TGTGCCAGCAGTGGGCCGGGAACAGGACGGGGCGGCTACACCTTC
CASSGPGTGRGGYTF
>-|-|TRBV6-1|TRBJ2-5
TGTGCCAGCAGTACTAGGTCGGAGACCCAGTACTTC
CASSTRSETQYF
>TRBD1|few|TRBV6-1|TRBJ2-6
TGTGCCAGCAGCACCGGGACAGGGGGGTCTGGGGCCAACGTCCTGACTTTC
CASSTGTGGSGANVLTF
>TRBD1|-|TRBV6-5|TRBJ1-2
TGTGCCAGCAGTTACCAAGTGGACAGGTTGTTCGGCTACACCTTC
CASSYQVDRLFGYTF
>-|-|TRBV29-1|TRBJ2-5
TGCAGCGTTGGGAGTAATCCGGAGACCCAGTACTTC
CSVGSNPETQYF
>TRBD2|few|TRBV20-1|TRBJ2-3
TGCAGTGCTAAGCTAGCGGAATACACAGATACGCAGTATTTT
CSAKLAEYTDTQYF
>TRBD2|many|TRBV29-1|TRBJ2-3
TGCAGCGTTATCACTAGCGGGGGTAGCACAGATACGCAGTATTTT
CSVITSGGSTDTQYF
>-|-|TRBV7-2|TRBJ2-5
TGTGCCAGCAGCCCCAGGCCAGCGGGTGAGCAGTACTTC
CASSPRPAGEQYF
>TRBD2|few|TRBV5-1|TRBJ2-7
TGCGCCAGCAGCTTCGGATCGAACGGGAGGTCACTCGAGCAGTACTTC
CASSFGSNGRSLEQYF
>-|many|TRBV12-3/TRBV12-4|TRBJ1-2
TGTGCCAGCAGCCCAGGCCGTATTTCTAACTATGGCTACACCTTC
CASSPGRISNYGYTF
>TRBD1|-|TRBV6-6|TRBJ1-6
TGTGCCAGCGGGACAGGGGGACCACCCCTCCACTTT
CASGTGGPPLHF
>-|few|TRBV7-2|TRBJ2-3
TGTGCCAGCAGCTGGTACGCTAGGACGCAGTATTTT
CASSWYARTQYF
>-|-|TRBV28|TRBJ2-3
TGTGCCAGCGGGGGAAGGGACTCAGATACGCAGTATTTT
CASGGRDSDTQYF
>-|-|TRBV2|TRBJ2-2
TGTGCCAGCAGCCTATTGGCCGGGGTGCTGTTTTTT
CASSLLAGVLFF
>TRBD1|-|TRBV27|TRBJ2-5
TGTGCCAGCAGTCAGAGACAGGGGGCGCGCAGGGAGCAGTACTTC
CASSQRQGARREQYF